This T cell receptor (beta chain) was recovered during a study of cytomegalovirus exposure and HLA in healthy donors. Overall study findings and caveats: The study listed around 150 cytomegalovirus-associated TCR beta chains.

Only a few counts were recorded for this clone. The target antigen is unknown. V lost 3 bases and J lost 6, with 15 bases in between. The CDR3 consists of 14 residues. Germline lookup yields CDR1 SEHNR and CDR2 FQNEAQ (reference sequence). The PCR ran on 60 Vbeta and 13 Jbeta primers. Method: immunoSEQ multiplex PCR; TCRdb's copy keeps in-frame clones and lacks some. The data contain about 150,000 clones, over 70% of them singletons. This TCR was recovered from a woman in her 40s in good health and CMV-seronegative. Sample: PBMCs. This sequence joins TRBV7-9 and TRBJ2-7; TRBD2 might be the D (5 bases). The CDR3 DNA follows: TGTGCCAGCAGCTTCCCATCTCGGGCGGGCGAGCAGTACTTC. The encoded protein is CASSFPSRAGEQYF.